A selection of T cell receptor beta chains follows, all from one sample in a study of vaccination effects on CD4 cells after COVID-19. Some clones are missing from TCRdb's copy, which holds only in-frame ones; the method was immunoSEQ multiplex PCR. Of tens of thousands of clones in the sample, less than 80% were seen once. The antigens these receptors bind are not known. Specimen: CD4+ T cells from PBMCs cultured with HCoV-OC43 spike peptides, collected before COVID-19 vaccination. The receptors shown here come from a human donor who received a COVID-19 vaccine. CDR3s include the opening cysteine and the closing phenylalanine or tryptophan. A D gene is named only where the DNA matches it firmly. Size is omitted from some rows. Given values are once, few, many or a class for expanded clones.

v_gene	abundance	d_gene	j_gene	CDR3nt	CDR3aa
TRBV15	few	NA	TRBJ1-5	TGTGCCACCAGCAGAGGACAGCATCAGCCCCAGCATTTT	CATSRGQHQPQHF
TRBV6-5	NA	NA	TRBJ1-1	TGTGCCAGCAGTTACTCCGGGCAGGGGAATACTGAAGCTTTCTTT	CASSYSGQGNTEAFF
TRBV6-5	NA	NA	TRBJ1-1	TGTGCCAGCAGTCGGGCAATAGGTACTGAAGCTTTCTTT	CASSRAIGTEAFF
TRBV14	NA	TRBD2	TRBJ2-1	TGTGCCAGCAGCCATCCGGCGATAGCGGGGGGGCTCTCCTACAATGAGCAGTTCTTC	CASSHPAIAGGLSYNEQFF
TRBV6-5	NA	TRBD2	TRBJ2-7	TGTGCCAGCAGTTATTGGGCGGGAGGTGCCTACGAGCAGTACTTC	CASSYWAGGAYEQYF
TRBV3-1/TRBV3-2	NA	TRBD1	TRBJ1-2	TGTGCCAGCAGCCAAACACTTGGACAGGGTAGGGATGGCTACACCTTC	CASSQTLGQGRDGYTF
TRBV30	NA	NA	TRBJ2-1	TGTGCCTGGAGATCCCCAGGCGGGATCTCAAATGAGCAGTTCTTC	CAWRSPGGISNEQFF
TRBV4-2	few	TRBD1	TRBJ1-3	TGTGCCAGCAGCCCTGGGGGCAGGGGGCGGTCTGGAAACACCATATATTTT	CASSPGGRGRSGNTIYF
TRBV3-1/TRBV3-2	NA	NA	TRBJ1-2	TGTGCCAGCAGCCAAGGGACTGGGAACTATGGCTACACCTTC	CASSQGTGNYGYTF
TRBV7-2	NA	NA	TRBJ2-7	TGTGCCAGCAGCCGACTAGGCCGCGACGAGCAGTACTTC	CASSRLGRDEQYF
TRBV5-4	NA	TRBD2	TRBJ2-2	TGTGCCAGCAGCGCGACTAGCGGGAGGGCCGACACCGGGGAGCTGTTTTTT	CASSATSGRADTGELFF
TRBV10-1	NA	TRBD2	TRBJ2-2	TGCGCCAGCAGCCGCGGACTAGCTACGAACACCGGGGAGCTGTTTTTT	CASSRGLATNTGELFF
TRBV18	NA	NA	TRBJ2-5	TGTGCCAGCTCACCAGGGGCCGTCAGGGCGCAAGAGACCCAGTACTTC	CASSPGAVRAQETQYF
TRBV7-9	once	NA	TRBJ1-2	TGTGCCAGCAGCTTGGGACAAGTAAACTATGGCTACACCTTC	CASSLGQVNYGYTF
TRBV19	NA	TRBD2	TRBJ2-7	TGTGCCAGTAGTCCCCTCCTGGCGGGAGCCCCTAAGCAGTACTTC	CASSPLLAGAPKQYF
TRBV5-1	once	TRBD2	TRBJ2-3	TGCGCCAGCAGCTTAGCGGGAGGGCCCTCCGGAGATACGCAGTATTTT	CASSLAGGPSGDTQYF
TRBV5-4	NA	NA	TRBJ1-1	TGTGCCAGCAGCTTGGCAGGGCTTGGGAGCACTGAAGCTTTCTTT	CASSLAGLGSTEAFF
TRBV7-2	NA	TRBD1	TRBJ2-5	TGTGCCAGCAGCCTGCCCCGGACAGGGGGCAGGGAGACCCAGTACTTC	CASSLPRTGGRETQYF
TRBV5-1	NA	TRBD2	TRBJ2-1	TGCGCCAGCAGCTTGGTCGCGACGACTAGCGGGGGGGCTTACAATGAGCAGTTCTTC	CASSLVATTSGGAYNEQFF
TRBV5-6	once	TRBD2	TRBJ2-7	TGTGCCAGCAGCTTGGTAAAGACTAGCGGGTCCTCCTACGAGCAGTACTTC	CASSLVKTSGSSYEQYF
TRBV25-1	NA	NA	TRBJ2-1	TGTGCCAGCAGTAGATTGACAGGTGTAGGGCTAAATGAGCAGTTCTTC	CASSRLTGVGLNEQFF
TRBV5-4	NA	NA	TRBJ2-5	TGTGCCAGCAGCACTGGTGGGGGGCAAGAGACCCAGTACTTC	CASSTGGGQETQYF
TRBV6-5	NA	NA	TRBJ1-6	TGTGCCAGCAGTTTGGTGCAGGGGTCCCTCCACTTT	CASSLVQGSLHF
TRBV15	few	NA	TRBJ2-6	TGTGCCACCAGCAGTGACCCGTGGGGATTGGACTCTGGGGCCAACGTCCTGACTTTC	CATSSDPWGLDSGANVLTF
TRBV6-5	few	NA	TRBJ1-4	TGTGCCAGCAGTTATCGACGAACTAATGAAAAACTGTTTTTT	CASSYRRTNEKLFF
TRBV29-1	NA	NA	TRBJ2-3	TGCAGCGTTGAAGCTAGAACCGGCACAGATACGCAGTATTTT	CSVEARTGTDTQYF
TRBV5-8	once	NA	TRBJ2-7	TGTGCCAGCAGCTTGGGGGCCTACGAGCAGTACTTC	CASSLGAYEQYF
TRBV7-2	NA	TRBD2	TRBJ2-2	TGTGCCAGCAGTTGGGGGGGGAACACCGGGGAGCTGTTTTTT	CASSWGGNTGELFF
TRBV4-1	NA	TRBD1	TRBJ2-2	TGCGCCAGCTCCGGGGGCGGGACAGGGGTATCAGGGGAGCTGTTTTTT	CASSGGGTGVSGELFF
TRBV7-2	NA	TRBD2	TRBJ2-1	TGTGCCAGCAGCTTCCAGGGACTAGCGGGAACTCAGGGCGATGAGCAGTTCTTC	CASSFQGLAGTQGDEQFF
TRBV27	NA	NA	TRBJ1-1	TGTGCCAGCGCTTCCGCGCACACTGAAGCTTTCTTT	CASASAHTEAFF
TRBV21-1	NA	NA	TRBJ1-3	TGTGCCAGCAGCAAAGCCAGGGCTGGAAACACCATATATTTT	CASSKARAGNTIYF
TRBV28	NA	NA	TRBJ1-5	TGTGCCAGCAGTCTAGTTAACCTTCGAGATCAGCCCCAGCATTTT	CASSLVNLRDQPQHF
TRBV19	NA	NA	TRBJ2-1	TGTGCCAGTAGTCCACCACTTAGCTCCTACAATGAGCAGTTCTTC	CASSPPLSSYNEQFF
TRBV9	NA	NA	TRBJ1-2	TGTGCCAGCAGCCAGACAAACAATCTCTATGGCTACACCTTC	CASSQTNNLYGYTF
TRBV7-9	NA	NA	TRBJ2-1	TGTGCCAGCAGCTCCTACGTCGAGCATGAGCAGTTCTTC	CASSSYVEHEQFF